The present entry profiles one T cell receptor (beta chain) with its context. This record belongs to a study of cytomegalovirus exposure and HLA in healthy donors. With 60 Vbeta and 13 Jbeta primers, the PCR was carried out. Repertoires were generated with immunoSEQ multiplex PCR, while TCRdb's copy carries only in-frame clones and drops some. The sample lists approximately 97,000 clones; 81% were seen once. V lost 0 bases and J lost 3, with 15 bases in between. Looked up from germline, CDR1 is MGHRA and CDR2 is YSYEKL. The CDR3 length is 16 residues. The chain employs TRBV4-1 and TRBJ2-7; D gene unclear. The sequenced sample consisted of PBMCs. This TCR derives from a woman in her seventies in good health and CMV-seropositive. CDR3 coding DNA: TGCGCCAGCAGCCAAGATCCCGCAGGCTCGAACTACGAGCAGTACTTC. It encodes CASSQDPAGSNYEQYF.